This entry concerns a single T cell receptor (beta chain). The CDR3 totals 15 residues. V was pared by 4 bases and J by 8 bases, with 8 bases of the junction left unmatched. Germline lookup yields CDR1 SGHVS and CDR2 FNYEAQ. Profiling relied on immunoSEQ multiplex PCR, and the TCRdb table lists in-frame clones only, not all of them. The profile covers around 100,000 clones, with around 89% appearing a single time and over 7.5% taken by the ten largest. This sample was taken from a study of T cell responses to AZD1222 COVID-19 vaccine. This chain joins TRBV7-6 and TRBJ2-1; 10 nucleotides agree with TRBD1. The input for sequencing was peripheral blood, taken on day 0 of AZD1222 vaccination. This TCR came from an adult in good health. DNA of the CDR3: TGTGCCAGCAGCTATACCGGACAGGGGGGGTATGAGCAGTTCTTC. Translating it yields CASSYTGQGGYEQFF.